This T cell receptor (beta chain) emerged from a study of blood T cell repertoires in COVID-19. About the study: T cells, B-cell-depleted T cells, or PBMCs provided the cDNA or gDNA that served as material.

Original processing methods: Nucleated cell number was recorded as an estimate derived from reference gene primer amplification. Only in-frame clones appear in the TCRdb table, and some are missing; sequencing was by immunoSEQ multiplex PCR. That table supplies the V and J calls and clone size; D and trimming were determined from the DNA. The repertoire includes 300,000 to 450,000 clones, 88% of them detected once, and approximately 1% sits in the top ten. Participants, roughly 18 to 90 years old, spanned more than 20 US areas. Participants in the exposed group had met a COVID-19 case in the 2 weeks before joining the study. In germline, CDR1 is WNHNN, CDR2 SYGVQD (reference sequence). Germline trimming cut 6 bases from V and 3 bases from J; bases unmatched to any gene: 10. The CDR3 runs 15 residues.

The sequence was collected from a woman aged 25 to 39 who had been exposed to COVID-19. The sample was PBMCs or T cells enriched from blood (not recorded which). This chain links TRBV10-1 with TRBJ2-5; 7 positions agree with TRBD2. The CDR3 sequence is CASRTLKAGEETQYF. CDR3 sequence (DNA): TGCGCCAGCAGAACATTGAAGGCGGGAGAAGAGACCCAGTACTTC.